This T cell receptor beta chain came from a study of shared clonotypes between healthy human individuals. Study-wide findings and caveats: Of the naive CD4 clonotypes, 4% to 5% were shared across a few donors.

For this clone: As yet, its antigen is unknown.

Here immunoSEQ multiplex PCR was the method, and the copy in TCRdb shows in-frame clones only, minus some. The table includes 2,500,000 or so clones, approximately 94% detected once. Donors, without exception, were Caucasian adults residing in Nashville, Tennessee. Sample: naive CD4+ T cells from PBMCs. Sample subset: CD45RA+ positively selected. The sequence derives from a man aged 18 to 30 in good health. Some clones in this sample may be carry-over from other donors' samples.

The CDR3 DNA reads as TGTGCCAGCAGCTGGAATCCGGGACAGGGTTCGTCAAGAGGCTACACCTTC. This translates into CASSWNPGQGSSRGYTF. The chain joins TRBV5-6 to TRBJ1-2; TRBD1 matches 9 bases. Germline lookup yields CDR1 SGHDT and CDR2 YYEEEE. V dropped 3 bases and J dropped 8; count of bases not matched to a gene: 17. CDR3 size: 17 residues.